This T cell receptor beta chain came from a study of T cell changes during pregnancy in multiple sclerosis. This CDR3 region has 16 residues. From germline, CDR1 is LNHDA and CDR2 SQIVND (reference sequence). The V end was cut by 5 bases, the J end by 4 bases, with 17 bases between. Clones were sequenced by immunoSEQ multiplex PCR, and TCRdb holds only the in-frame ones, with some missing. The sample holds tens of thousands of clones, more than 85% seen once. The receptor was derived from a female donor in good health, enrolled as a control in a pregnancy study. The specimen comprised peripheral blood, sampled in the first trimester of pregnancy. The chain carries TRBV19 and TRBJ2-2, with a weak D call TRBD1 (8 bases). CDR3 nucleotides: TGTGCCAGTAGTCCTAGCCACAGGGGGGGCACCGGGGAGCTGTTTTTT. Its protein product is CASSPSHRGGTGELFF.